This T cell receptor (beta chain) was sequenced during a study of regulatory T cells in long-lasting Graves disease. CDR3-region Arm-PCR and iRepertoire HTBI primers produced the TCR beta libraries. TCRdb fed the multiplex PCR reads into MiXCR, producing one record per CDR3 protein. The sample shows roughly 560,000 distinct CDR3 sequences, around 16% of them seen only once. The time point is: newly diagnosed GD, antithyroid drugs for less than 3 months. Researchers made the TCR library from RNA that was extracted from PBMCs. This clonotype was found many times. The V end lost 3 bases, the J end lost 2 bases, and 14 bases lay between the germline ends. The CDR3 extends over 15 amino acids. These data also formed part of another study, on T cells in Graves' hyperthyroidism and ophthalmopathy. Turning to that study: For Graves' hyperthyroidism to be stable, ophthalmopathy could not progress within 18 months.

The receptor was isolated from a woman between 40 and 65 years old with Graves disease. The starting material was peripheral blood mononuclear cells (PBMCs), obtained at new diagnosis, from a patient treated with antithyroid drugs. The chain combines TRBV12-3 or TRBV12-4 with TRBJ2-7; tentatively, D is TRBD1 (6 bases). Written as DNA, the CDR3 is TGTGCCAGCAGTTTTGGGGGCCAGCCCACCTACGAGCAGTACTTC. It yields the protein CASSFGGQPTYEQYF.